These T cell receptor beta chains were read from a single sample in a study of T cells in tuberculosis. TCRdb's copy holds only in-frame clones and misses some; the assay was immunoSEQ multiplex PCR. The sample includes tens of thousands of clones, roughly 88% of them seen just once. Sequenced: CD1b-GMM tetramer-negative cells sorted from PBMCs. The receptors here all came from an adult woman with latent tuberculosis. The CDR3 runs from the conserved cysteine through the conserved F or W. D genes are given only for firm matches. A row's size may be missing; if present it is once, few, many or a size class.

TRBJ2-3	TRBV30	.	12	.	CARDMYQDTQYF	TGTGCTCGCGACATGTACCAAGATACGCAGTATTTT
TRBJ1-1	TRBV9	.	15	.	CASSASAGETTEAFF	TGTGCCAGCAGCGCCTCGGCGGGGGAGACCACTGAAGCTTTCTTT
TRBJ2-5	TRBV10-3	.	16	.	CAISESGQGGRETQYF	TGTGCCATCAGTGAGTCCGGACAGGGAGGGAGGGAGACCCAGTACTTC
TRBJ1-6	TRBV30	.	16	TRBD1	CAWSKTGGMGNSPLHF	TGTGCCTGGAGCAAGACAGGGGGCATGGGTAATTCACCCCTCCACTTT
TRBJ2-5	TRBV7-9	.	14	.	CASSFGSIKETQYF	TGTGCCAGCAGCTTCGGGTCTATTAAAGAGACCCAGTACTTC
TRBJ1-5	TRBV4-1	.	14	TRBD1	CASSCTGENQPQHF	TGCGCCAGCAGTTGTACAGGGGAGAATCAGCCCCAGCATTTT
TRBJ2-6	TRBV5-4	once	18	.	CASSPLQGPNSGANVLTF	TGTGCCAGCAGCCCTCTACAGGGCCCGAACTCTGGGGCCAACGTCCTGACTTTC
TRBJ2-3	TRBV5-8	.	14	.	CASSLGGGTDTQYF	TGTGCCAGCAGCTTGGGGGGGGGCACAGATACGCAGTATTTT
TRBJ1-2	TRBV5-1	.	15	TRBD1	CASSYGGQGANGYTF	TGCGCCAGCAGTTACGGAGGACAGGGGGCGAATGGCTACACCTTC
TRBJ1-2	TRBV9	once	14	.	CASSVDRGNYGYTF	TGTGCCAGCAGCGTAGATCGGGGAAACTATGGCTACACCTTC
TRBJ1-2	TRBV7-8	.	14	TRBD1	CASSLAWDREGYTF	TGTGCCAGCAGCTTAGCCTGGGACAGGGAAGGCTACACCTTC
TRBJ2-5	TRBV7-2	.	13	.	CASSPPPGETQYF	TGTGCCAGCAGCCCCCCCCCGGGGGAGACCCAGTACTTC
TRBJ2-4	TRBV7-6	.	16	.	CASSLGGARGFDIQYF	TGTGCCAGCAGCTTAGGGGGTGCCCGGGGGTTTGACATTCAGTACTTC
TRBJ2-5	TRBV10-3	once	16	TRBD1	CAISESNRGRQETQYF	TGTGCCATCAGTGAGTCCAACAGGGGGCGGCAAGAGACCCAGTACTTC
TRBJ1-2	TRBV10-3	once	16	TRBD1	CAISEFKTGGHYGYTF	TGTGCCATCAGTGAGTTCAAGACAGGGGGTCATTATGGCTACACCTTC
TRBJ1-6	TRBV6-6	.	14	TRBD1	CASSYRQGGSPLHF	TGTGCCAGCAGCTACAGACAGGGTGGTTCACCCCTCCACTTT
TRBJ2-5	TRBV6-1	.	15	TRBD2	CASTLAGGPMETQYF	TGTGCCAGCACCCTAGCGGGGGGGCCGATGGAGACCCAGTACTTC
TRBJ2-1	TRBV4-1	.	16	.	CASSQERPSSYNEQFF	TGCGCCAGCAGCCAAGAGAGGCCAAGCTCCTACAATGAGCAGTTCTTC
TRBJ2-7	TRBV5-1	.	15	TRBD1	CASSLTTGVPYEQYF	TGCGCCAGCAGCTTGACCACAGGGGTCCCCTACGAGCAGTACTTC
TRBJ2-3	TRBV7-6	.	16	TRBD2	CASSRAGGRITDTQYF	TGTGCCAGCAGCCGAGCGGGGGGCCGGATCACAGATACGCAGTATTTT
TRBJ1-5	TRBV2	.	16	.	CASRDGGTQVGQPQHF	TGTGCCAGCAGGGACGGGGGGACACAGGTGGGTCAGCCCCAGCATTTT
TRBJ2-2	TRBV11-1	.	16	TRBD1	CASSSDRVSNTGELFF	TGTGCCAGCAGCTCGGACAGGGTTTCTAACACCGGGGAGCTGTTTTTT
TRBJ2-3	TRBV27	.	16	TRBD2	CASSITSGGAADTQYF	TGTGCCAGCAGTATCACTAGCGGGGGGGCCGCAGATACGCAGTATTTT
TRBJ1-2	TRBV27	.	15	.	CASSPSGATHYGYTF	TGTGCCAGCAGTCCTTCGGGAGCCACCCACTATGGCTACACCTTC
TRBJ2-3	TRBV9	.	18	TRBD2	CASSVGGSGGQTTDTQYF	TGTGCCAGCAGCGTAGGGGGTAGCGGGGGCCAGACCACAGATACGCAGTATTTT
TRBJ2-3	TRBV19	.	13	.	CASSWSQLDTQYF	TGTGCCAGTAGTTGGTCGCAGTTAGATACGCAGTATTTT
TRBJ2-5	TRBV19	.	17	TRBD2	CASSTGTSGGLQETQYF	TGTGCCAGTAGTACAGGGACTAGCGGGGGACTCCAAGAGACCCAGTACTTC
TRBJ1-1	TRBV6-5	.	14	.	CASSADRMNTEAFF	TGTGCCAGCAGTGCCGACAGGATGAACACTGAAGCTTTCTTT
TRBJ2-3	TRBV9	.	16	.	CASSVDRGGTTDTQYF	TGTGCCAGCAGCGTAGACCGCGGGGGCACCACAGATACGCAGTATTTT